A single sample gave rise to the 20 T cell receptor beta chains below, sequenced in a study of radiotherapy plus CTLA-4 blockade in lung cancer. Clones were sequenced by immunoSEQ multiplex PCR, and TCRdb holds only the in-frame ones, with some missing. The table shows about 64,000 clones, with about 72% occurring only once. The source was peripheral blood, collected from a patient treated with radiotherapy plus ipilimumab. These receptors originate from a human donor with non-small cell lung cancer whose response to radiotherapy plus ipilimumab could not be evaluated.

The genes are TRBV16 and TRBJ2-5; TRBD2 aligns across 7 bases. The J call may be incorrect, as the DNA end agrees better with TRBJ2-7. Per germline, CDR1 KGHSY and CDR2 FQNENV. The CDR3 loop spans 14 amino acids. CDR3 sequence (DNA): TGTGCCAGCAGCCAATCTGCTAGCGGCTACGAGCAGTACTTC. Encoded protein: CASSQSASGYEQYF.

V is TRBV30 and J is TRBJ2-6; the D gene is possibly TRBD1 (5 bases). The CDR3 has 14 residues. V was shortened by 4 bases and J by 0 bases, with 7 bases between the two germline ends. Germline CDR1 GTSNPN, CDR2 SVGIG (reference sequence). The CDR3, as DNA: TGTGCCTGGACAGGGTTCTCTGGGGCCAACGTCCTGACTTTC. Translated: CAWTGFSGANVLTF. Full variable domain (missing parts from reference TRBV30 and TRBJ2-6): SQTIHQWPATLVQPVGSPLSLECTVEGTSNPNLYWYRQAAGRGLQLLFYSVGIGQISSEVPQNLSASRPQDRQFILSSKKLLLSDSGFYLCAWTGFSGANVLTFGAGSRLTVL.

The chain has TRBV27 and TRBJ2-7; D not resolved. Germline CDR1 MNHEY, CDR2 SMNVEV (reference sequence). V lost 7 bases, J lost 4 bases, and 23 bases lay in between. The CDR3 length is 16 residues. CDR3 nucleotides: TGTGCCAGCATTTTTTTCAAGCAGAAGGCGGCATACGAGCAGTACTTC. Protein sequence: CASIFFKQKAAYEQYF.

This clone is a singleton in its sample. This chain links TRBV5-1 with TRBJ1-2; D is unresolved. From germline, CDR1 is SGHRS and CDR2 YFSETQ. Trimming took off 0 bases at V and 0 bases at J, with 3 bases between the two ends. The CDR3 consists of 13 residues. CDR3 nucleotide sequence: TGCGCCAGCAGCTTGGTCTCTAACTATGGCTACACCTTC. It specifies CASSLVSNYGYTF.

This clone showed up just once. V is TRBV30 and J is TRBJ1-3; D call uncertain. Germline lookup yields CDR1 GTSNPN and CDR2 SVGIG (reference sequence). This CDR3 is 11 amino acids long. The V end lost 3 bases, the J end lost 9 bases, and 9 bases lay between the germline ends. The CDR3 DNA follows: TGTGCCTGGAGAGGAGGGCCCACCATATATTTT. Residues: CAWRGGPTIYF.

The rearrangement uses TRBV28 and TRBJ1-5; 8 bases align to TRBD1. The CDR3 contains 16 residues. CDR1 is MDHEN, CDR2 SYDVKM, per germline. Trimming took 3 bases from V and 1 from J; bases not matched to a gene: 5. The CDR3 reads CASSLKTGVSNQPQHF. CDR3 bases: TGTGCCAGCAGTTTGAAGACAGGGGTAAGCAATCAGCCCCAGCATTTT.

The CDR3 is CASSYDPGQNSPLHF. The CDR3 region has the DNA TGTGCCAGCAGTTACGATCCGGGACAGAATTCACCCCTCCACTTT. V is TRBV6-6 and J is TRBJ1-6; TRBD1 matches 7 bases. This CDR3 region has 15 residues. Germline loops: CDR1 MNHNY, CDR2 SVGAGI (reference sequence). V lost 2 bases, J lost 7 bases, and 5 bases stayed unmatched.

The chain has TRBV6-1 and TRBJ2-7, with a weak D call TRBD1 (6 bases). Trimming left V 6 bases short and J 0 bases short, with 9 bases between. The V gene's germline CDR1 is MNHNS and CDR2 SASEGT. This CDR3 is built from 13 residues. The CDR3 loop is CASRGAVSYEQYF. CDR3 nucleotide sequence: TGTGCCAGCAGGGGGGCAGTCTCCTACGAGCAGTACTTC.

The V call is TRBV5-1, the J call TRBJ2-1, with 7 bases lining up with TRBD1. This CDR3 is 16 amino acids long. Germline V CDR1 and CDR2: SGHRS, YFSETQ. V was clipped by 0 bases and J by 7 bases; unmatched bases: 10. In nucleotides, the CDR3 is TGCGCCAGCAGCTTGGTTGCGACAGGGCATGGGAATGAGCAGTTCTTC. Protein: CASSLVATGHGNEQFF. Full variable domain (missing parts from reference TRBV5-1 and TRBJ2-1): KAGVTQTPRYLIKTRGQQVTLSCSPISGHRSVSWYQQTPGQGLQFLFEYFSETQRNKGNFPGRFSGRQFSNSRSEMNVSTLELGDSALYLCASSLVATGHGNEQFFGPGTRLTVL.

The chain carries TRBV10-3 and TRBJ2-5; a possible D gene is TRBD2 (5 bases). This CDR3 is built from 12 residues. In germline, CDR1 is ENHRY, CDR2 SYGVKD. Trimming shortened V by 9 bases and J by 0 bases, and 8 bases separated the two germline ends. Written as DNA, the CDR3 is TGTGCCATTCGGACTGACCAAGAGACCCAGTACTTC. It codes for CAIRTDQETQYF.

The V call is TRBV5-6, the J call TRBJ2-6, with 11 nucleotides matching TRBD1. This CDR3 spans 17 amino acids. From germline, CDR1 is SGHDT and CDR2 YYEEEE. V trimming: 4 bases; J trimming: 2 bases; junction bases outside the gene matches: 5. The CDR3 DNA is TGTGCCAGCAGCCGGGACAGGGGGATCCCTGGGGCCAACGTCCTGACTTTC. It encodes CASSRDRGIPGANVLTF.

The V and J genes are TRBV5-8 and TRBJ2-7; TRBD1 might be the D (7 bases). Germline V gene data show CDR1 as SGHTS and CDR2 as YDEGEE. Trimming left V 5 bases short and J 3 bases short, with 12 bases between. The CDR3 loop spans 13 amino acids. The CDR3 loop is CASRPRGVYEQYF. Written as DNA, the CDR3 is TGTGCCAGCAGGCCCAGGGGGGTCTACGAGCAGTACTTC.

The chain has TRBV9 and TRBJ2-5; no reliable D call. Between the trimmed V and J ends, which lost 0 bases and 1 base, there was a span of 7 bases. This CDR3 has 14 amino acids. Germline CDR1 is SGDLS and CDR2 is YYNGEE. The CDR3 protein is CASSVGWSQETQYF. The CDR3, as DNA: TGTGCCAGCAGCGTAGGTTGGAGCCAAGAGACCCAGTACTTC.

J is TRBJ2-7 and V is TRBV19; perhaps TRBD1 as D (5 bases). V was trimmed by 3 bases and J by 1 base, leaving 13 bases between them. Germline V CDR1 and CDR2: LNHDA, SQIVND (reference sequence). This CDR3 region has 15 residues. DNA for the CDR3: TGTGCCAGTAGTATGAGAACAGGCGCTTCCTACGAGCAGTACTTC. Its translation: CASSMRTGASYEQYF.

The table lists this clone with a few counts. This chain joins TRBV7-2 and TRBJ2-7; 12 bases line up with TRBD2. V dropped 3 bases and J dropped 8; count of bases not matched to a gene: 5. In germline, CDR1 is SGHTA, CDR2 FQGNSA. The CDR3 extends over 14 amino acids. Here the CDR3 DNA reads TGTGCCAGCAGCTTGACTAGCGGGGGCCCCCAGCAGTACTTC. It encodes CASSLTSGGPQQYF.

The table lists this clone with a few counts. This sequence joins TRBV19 and TRBJ1-1; TRBD1 might be the D (6 bases). The CDR3 consists of 14 residues. The V and J ends lost 3 bases and 5 bases respectively, with 13 bases between them. In germline, CDR1 is LNHDA, CDR2 SQIVND (reference sequence). CDR3 in DNA: TGTGCCAGTAGTATTGGGGTCAGGGGAACTGAAGCTTTCTTT. It specifies CASSIGVRGTEAFF.

V and J are TRBV19 and TRBJ1-5; 7 positions agree with TRBD1. J gave up 7 bases and V 4 bases, and 7 bases lay outside the gene matches. This CDR3 has 14 amino acids. Per the germline V gene, CDR1 is LNHDA and CDR2 is SQIVND (reference sequence). The CDR3 reads CASSTTGLGQPQHF. The CDR3 DNA follows: TGTGCCAGTAGTACGACAGGGTTGGGCCAGCCCCAGCATTTT.

The chain has TRBV9 and TRBJ2-1; 11 nucleotides match TRBD2. J gave up 10 bases and V 2 bases, and 5 bases lay outside the gene matches. Germline values: CDR1 SGDLS, CDR2 YYNGEE. The CDR3 is 14 residues long. The CDR3 DNA sequence: TGTGCCAGCAGCGTCGTACTAGCGGGGGCCGAGCAGTTCTTC. The encoded protein is CASSVVLAGAEQFF.

V is TRBV25-1 and J is TRBJ2-7, with 8 bases identical to TRBD2. CDR3 size: 13 residues. J gave up 2 bases and V 6 bases, and 3 bases lay outside the gene matches. Germline V gives CDR1 MGHDK, CDR2 SYGVNS. CDR3 loop: CASRAGLAYEQYF. The CDR3, as DNA: TGTGCCAGCAGGGCGGGACTAGCCTACGAGCAGTACTTC.

The CDR3 region is CASSFSGVYGYTF. The CDR3 DNA reads TGTGCCAGCAGCTTTAGCGGCGTCTATGGCTACACCTTC. The V and J genes are TRBV7-2 and TRBJ1-2, with D unresolved. V was trimmed by 3 bases and J by 4 bases, leaving 9 bases between them. Looked up from germline, CDR1 is SGHTA and CDR2 is FQGNSA. The CDR3 sequence is 13 residues long. The variable domain in full, with the rest retrieved from reference TRBV7-2 and TRBJ1-2, is GAGVSQSPSNKVTEKGKDVELRCDPISGHTALYWYRQSLGQGLEFLIYFQGNSAPDKSGLPSDRFSAERTGGSVSTLTIQRTQQEDSAVYLCASSFSGVYGYTFGSGTRLTVV.